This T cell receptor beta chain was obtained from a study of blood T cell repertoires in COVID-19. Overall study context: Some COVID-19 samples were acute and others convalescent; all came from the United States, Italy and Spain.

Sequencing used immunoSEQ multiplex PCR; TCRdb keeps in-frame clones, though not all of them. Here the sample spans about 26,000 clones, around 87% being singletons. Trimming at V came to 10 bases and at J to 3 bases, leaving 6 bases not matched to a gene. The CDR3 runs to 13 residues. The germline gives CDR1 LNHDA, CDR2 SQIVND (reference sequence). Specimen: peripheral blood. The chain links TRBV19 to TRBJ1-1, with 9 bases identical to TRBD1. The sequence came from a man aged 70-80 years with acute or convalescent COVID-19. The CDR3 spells CATRWTGDTEAFF. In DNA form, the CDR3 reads TGTGCCACCCGGTGGACAGGGGACACTGAAGCTTTCTTT.